A single sample is the source of the 27 T cell receptor beta chains below, sequenced in a study of T cell responses to AZD1222 COVID-19 vaccine. Clones were sequenced by immunoSEQ multiplex PCR, and TCRdb holds only the in-frame ones, with some missing. The sample holds some 130,000 clones, approximately 90% seen once. Sequences were derived from peripheral blood, sampled on day 0 of AZD1222 vaccination. Receptor source: an adult in good health.

The J gene is TRBJ1-1, the V gene TRBV15, with 9 bases aligning to TRBD1. Germline lookup yields CDR1 LNHNV and CDR2 YYDKDF (reference sequence). With 3 bases clipped from V and 4 bases from J, the junction kept 6 bases outside the gene matches. This CDR3 contains 15 residues. The CDR3: CATSREGQGFTEAFF. DNA for the CDR3: TGTGCCACCAGCAGGGAAGGACAGGGGTTCACTGAAGCTTTCTTT.

This chain uses TRBV18 with TRBJ2-7; no reliable D call. Trimming took 0 bases from V and 5 from J, leaving 8 bases between them. The germline V gene has CDR1 KGHSH and CDR2 LQKENI. CDR3 length equals 13 residues. The CDR3 bases are TGTGCCAGCTCACCACCCAGTTTCCACGAGCAGTACTTC. Encoded protein: CASSPPSFHEQYF.

In DNA, the CDR3 is TGCGCCAGCAGCTTGGCCTTGGGACTAGCGGGAGTTGGGGAGCTGTTTTTT. Translating gives CASSLALGLAGVGELFF. V and J are TRBV5-1 and TRBJ2-2, with 14 bases that match TRBD2. CDR1 SGHRS and CDR2 YFSETQ come from the germline V gene. This CDR3 has 17 amino acids. Trimming at V came to 0 bases and at J to 8 bases, leaving 6 bases not matched to a gene.

The J gene is TRBJ1-5, the V gene TRBV7-8; unclear D gene. Between the trimmed V and J ends, which lost 0 bases and 0 bases, there was a span of 15 bases. The CDR3 consists of 18 residues. Germline assignment: CDR1 SGHVS and CDR2 FQNEAQ. CDR3 nucleotide sequence: TGTGCCAGCAGCTTAGCCCCCAAAGGACGGGTTAGCAATCAGCCCCAGCATTTT. It encodes CASSLAPKGRVSNQPQHF. The full variable domain, rest sourced from reference TRBV7-8 and TRBJ1-5, is GAGVSQSPRYKVAKRGQDVALRCDPISGHVSLFWYQQALGQGPEFLTYFQNEAQLDKSGLPSDRFFAERPEGSVSTLKIQRTQQEDSAVYLCASSLAPKGRVSNQPQHFGDGTRLSIL.

The CDR3 loop reads CASSILASNEQFF. The CDR3 coding sequence is TGTGCCAGCAGCATACTAGCTTCCAATGAGCAGTTCTTC. The rearrangement uses TRBV5-4 and TRBJ2-1; weak D call: TRBD2 (6 bases). The CDR3 length is 13 residues. Germline V CDR1 and CDR2: SGHNT, YYREEE (reference sequence). Trimming took 4 bases from V and 6 from J, leaving 11 bases between them.

This clone showed up just a few times. The chain has TRBV19 and TRBJ2-2; 9 bases line up with TRBD1. The CDR3 sequence is 16 residues long. CDR1 LNHDA and CDR2 SQIVND come from the germline V gene (reference sequence). Germline trimming cut 5 bases from V and 0 bases from J; bases unmatched to any gene: 4. The CDR3: CASSFDRGTNTGELFF. The CDR3 DNA reads TGTGCCAGTAGTTTTGACAGGGGGACGAACACCGGGGAGCTGTTTTTT.

The count of this clone is one. The chain carries TRBV29-1 and TRBJ1-2; the D is unclear. Germline-derived CDR1 and CDR2 are SQVTM and ANQGSEA. The CDR3 totals 11 residues. The ends were cut back, 7 bases at V and 7 bases at J, with 13 bases in the middle. CDR3 residues: CSAEIRSGYTF. The CDR3 DNA reads as TGCAGCGCAGAAATCCGTTCTGGCTACACCTTC.

The chain employs TRBV28 and TRBJ2-1, with 7 positions matching TRBD2. This CDR3 is 15 amino acids long. V lost 6 bases and J lost 4; bases outside the gene matches: 9. Germline CDR1 is MDHEN and CDR2 is SYDVKM. The CDR3 loop is CASRYSGGGYNEQFF. CDR3 sequence (DNA): TGTGCCAGCAGGTATAGCGGCGGGGGTTACAATGAGCAGTTCTTC.

This chain joins TRBV5-5 and TRBJ2-5; D is perhaps TRBD1 (5 bases). The V and J ends lost 7 bases and 2 bases respectively, with 12 bases between them. The CDR3 consists of 13 residues. Germline V gene data show CDR1 as SGHKS and CDR2 as YYEKEE (reference sequence). The CDR3 DNA follows: TGTGCCAGCCGGGCCAGGGCGCAAGAGACCCAGTACTTC. It encodes CASRARAQETQYF.

The rearrangement links TRBV6-1 to TRBJ2-4; D gene uncertain. Trimming cost V 2 bases and J 8 bases, with 7 bases left between them. The CDR3 contains 12 residues. The germline gives CDR1 MNHNS, CDR2 SASEGT. CDR3: CASSEQADIQYF. CDR3 DNA: TGTGCCAGCAGTGAACAGGCGGACATTCAGTACTTC.

Worth noting for this clone: The junction shows a germline mismatch at one end, possibly a read error. The V gene is TRBV28, the J gene TRBJ1-2, with D perhaps TRBD1 (5 bases). The CDR3 is 14 residues long. Germline values: CDR1 MDHEN, CDR2 SYDVKM. CDR3 nucleotides: TGTGCCAGCAGTTTCCGCCGGGACCCGTATGGTTACACCTTC. It is translated as CASSFRRDPYGYTF.

V is TRBV28 and J is TRBJ2-3; TRBD2 aligns across 8 bases. The CDR3 is made up of 16 amino acids. Germline V gene lookup returns CDR1 MDHEN and CDR2 SYDVKM. V dropped 3 bases and J dropped 5; count of bases not matched to a gene: 10. DNA of the CDR3: TGTGCCAGCAGTTTGGGCGGGAGGCGGGGAGAAGATACGCAGTATTTT. Amino acids: CASSLGGRRGEDTQYF.

Written as DNA, the CDR3 is TGCGCCAGCAGCCCCGGGGCAGGTTACGAGCAGTACTTC. This translates into CASSPGAGYEQYF. This sequence joins TRBV5-1 and TRBJ2-7, with D tentatively TRBD1 or TRBD2 (5 bases each). The CDR3 totals 13 residues. Trimming shortened V by 4 bases and J by 4 bases, and 12 bases separated the two germline ends. CDR1 and CDR2 from the germline V gene are SGHRS and YFSETQ.

This clone was seen a few times. The rearrangement links TRBV20-1 to TRBJ1-3; D is uncertain. Germline-derived CDR1 and CDR2 are DFQATT and SNEGSKA (reference sequence). This CDR3 contains 11 residues. V was shortened by 5 bases and J by 7 bases, with 9 bases between the two germline ends. CDR3 sequence: CSAALRNTIYF. The CDR3 DNA follows: TGCAGTGCTGCGCTGCGGAACACCATATATTTT.

The genes are TRBV7-2 and TRBJ1-2, with D perhaps TRBD1 (6 bases). The CDR3 is 13 amino acids. Per the germline V gene, CDR1 is SGHTA and CDR2 is FQGNSA. Trimming left V 10 bases short and J 2 bases short, with 14 bases between. The CDR3 reads CATARGINYGYTF. The CDR3 DNA is TGTGCCACCGCAAGGGGGATAAACTATGGCTACACCTTC.

The rearrangement joins TRBV19 to TRBJ1-2; 7 nucleotides agree with TRBD1. Germline lookup yields CDR1 LNHDA and CDR2 SQIVND (reference sequence). Unmatched junction bases numbered 13, after V lost 10 bases and J lost 5 bases. The CDR3 sequence is 14 residues long. The CDR3 loop is CATHRRGQSYGYTF. Written as DNA, the CDR3 is TGTGCCACCCACCGGAGGGGGCAGAGTTATGGCTACACCTTC.

CDR3: CASSDQGGTNEKLFF. Here the CDR3 DNA reads TGTGCCAGCAGTGATCAGGGTGGAACTAATGAAAAACTGTTTTTT. The chain carries TRBV28 and TRBJ1-4; D might be TRBD1 (5 bases). The CDR3 sequence is 15 residues long. CDR1 MDHEN and CDR2 SYDVKM come from the germline V gene. V lost 5 bases to trimming and J lost 1 base, with 11 bases between them.

This clone was observed a single time. This chain links TRBV24-1 with TRBJ1-2, with 9 bases aligning to TRBD1. The CDR3 has 16 residues. From germline, CDR1 is KGHDR and CDR2 SFDVKD. Trimming took 4 bases from V and 6 from J; bases not matched to a gene: 11. The CDR3 reads CATSDPRADRGNGYTF. CDR3 nucleotide sequence: TGTGCCACCAGTGACCCGAGGGCGGACAGGGGAAATGGCTACACCTTC.

This sequence joins TRBV12-5 and TRBJ1-1; D might be TRBD1 (5 bases). This CDR3 is built from 14 residues. CDR1 is LGHNT and CDR2 is FRNRAP in the germline V gene. Trimming stripped 1 base from V and 5 bases from J, with 11 bases between. CDR3 coding DNA: TGTGCTAGTGGTTTGGGACAGTTGGGGACTGAAGCTTTCTTT. Amino acids: CASGLGQLGTEAFF.

This rearrangement joins TRBV5-6 to TRBJ2-7; D possibly uses TRBD1 or TRBD2 (5 bases each). Trimming took off 4 bases at V and 0 bases at J, with 17 bases between the two ends. CDR3 length: 16 residues. CDR1 is SGHDT, CDR2 YYEEEE, per germline. The CDR3 loop reads CASSHSRGGSSYEQYF. The CDR3 DNA is TGTGCCAGCAGCCATTCCCGTGGGGGTAGCTCCTACGAGCAGTACTTC.

The chain recombines TRBV5-1 with TRBJ1-4; 8 bases line up with TRBD1. The ends lost 3 bases at V and 0 bases at J; junction bases unmatched: 7. This CDR3 spans 17 amino acids. CDR1 SGHRS and CDR2 YFSETQ come from the germline V gene. CDR3 DNA: TGCGCCAGCAGCTCCTCTCTGGACAGGGCAACTAATGAAAAACTGTTTTTT. Translating gives CASSSSLDRATNEKLFF.

The J gene is TRBJ1-2, the V gene TRBV5-1; D ambiguous. Deletions cut 1 base from V and 3 bases from J, with 25 bases between. This CDR3 spans 19 amino acids. Germline V gene sequence: CDR1 SGHRS, CDR2 YFSETQ. In DNA form, the CDR3 reads TGCGCCAGCAGCTTGTTCTCGAGGCCCTCCGAGTCTGTGGACTATGGCTACACCTTC. Translated, it gives CASSLFSRPSESVDYGYTF.

The chain carries TRBV7-9 and TRBJ2-5, with TRBD2 matching 14 bases. V shed 5 bases and J 5 bases; nucleotides not matched to a gene: 7. Germline assignment: CDR1 SEHNR and CDR2 FQNEAQ (reference sequence). This CDR3 is 16 amino acids long. This chain's CDR3 is CASSQAGLAGEETQYF. In DNA, the CDR3 is TGTGCCAGCAGCCAAGCGGGACTAGCGGGAGAGGAGACCCAGTACTTC.

The CDR3 here is CASSPNRDDQPQHF. As DNA, the CDR3 is TGTGCCAGCAGCCCCAACAGGGATGATCAGCCCCAGCATTTT. The chain is built from TRBV11-2 and TRBJ1-5, with TRBD1 as a possible D gene (6 bases). With 5 bases removed from V and 5 bases from J, the gap between germline ends came to 13 bases. From germline, CDR1 is SGHAT and CDR2 FQNNGV. This CDR3 spans 14 amino acids.

The rearrangement uses TRBV2 and TRBJ2-2; weak D call: TRBD2 (5 bases). The CDR3 has 13 amino acids. CDR1 is SNHLY, CDR2 FYNNEI, per germline. Trimming left V 7 bases short and J 3 bases short, with 9 bases between. The CDR3 DNA sequence: TGTGCCAGCAAGGCGGACTACACCGGGGAGCTGTTTTTT. This gives the protein CASKADYTGELFF.

The chain carries TRBV6-1 and TRBJ1-2; D may be TRBD1 (5 bases). In germline, CDR1 is MNHNS, CDR2 SASEGT. V dropped 2 bases and J dropped 3 bases, with 10 bases sitting between them. The CDR3 totals 14 residues. CDR3 in DNA: TGTGCCAGCAGTGAAAAGGGCAGGGACTATGGCTACACCTTC. It encodes CASSEKGRDYGYTF.

This chain links TRBV7-9 with TRBJ1-4, with 10 nucleotides matching TRBD1. Looked up from germline, CDR1 is SEHNR and CDR2 is FQNEAQ (reference sequence). Germline trimming cut 2 bases from V and 0 bases from J; bases unmatched to any gene: 9. The length of the CDR3 is 19 residues. CDR3 loop: CASSLSWRDRGSTNEKLFF. The CDR3 DNA reads TGTGCCAGCAGCTTAAGCTGGCGGGACAGGGGTTCAACTAATGAAAAACTGTTTTTT.